Described below is a single T cell receptor (beta chain) sequence and its context. This entry is derived from a study of control samples from healthy donors and cancer patients. Assay: immunoSEQ multiplex PCR; the TCRdb copy retains only in-frame clones and omits some. Seen here are tens of thousands of clones, roughly 90% observed once, and the top ten hold roughly 5.6%. The CDR3 consists of 16 residues. Germline trimming cut 4 bases from V and 4 bases from J; bases unmatched to any gene: 6. The germline CDR1 and CDR2 sequences are MNHNY and SVGAGI (reference sequence). This TCR was recovered from a man in his sixties with colorectal cancer. The gene calls are TRBV6-6 and TRBJ2-3; 12 positions agree with TRBD2. Input material: PBMCs. CDR3 sequence (DNA): TGTGCCAGCAGTTTCCCGACTAGCGGGGGCTCAGATACGCAGTATTTT. Residues: CASSFPTSGGSDTQYF.